The next 25 T cell receptor beta chains were all read from a single sample in a study of blood T cell repertoires in COVID-19. Assay: immunoSEQ multiplex PCR; the TCRdb copy retains only in-frame clones and omits some. The table has 130,000 or so clones, 80% to 90% seen once. Sequenced material: peripheral blood. These receptors were obtained from a man aged 80 or over with active or convalescent COVID-19.

This rearrangement joins TRBV2 to TRBJ1-2; D may be TRBD1 (6 bases). CDR3 size: 13 residues. Trimming stripped 3 bases from V and 4 bases from J, with 9 bases between. The germline V gene has CDR1 SNHLY and CDR2 FYNNEI. The CDR3 coding sequence is TGTGCCAGCAGTGAGGGGGCGACCTATGGCTACACCTTC. It yields the protein CASSEGATYGYTF. Supplemented by reference TRBV2 and TRBJ1-2, the full variable domain reads EPEVTQTPSHQVTQMGQEVILRCVPISNHLYFYWYRQILGQKVEFLVSFYNNEISEKSEIFDDQFSVERPDGSNFTLKIRSTKLEDSAMYFCASSEGATYGYTFGSGTRLTVV.

CDR3 sequence reads: CASSIALGQSSEAFF. The CDR3 coding sequence is TGTGCCAGTAGTATAGCCTTGGGACAGTCGAGTGAAGCTTTCTTT. The rearrangement uses TRBV19 and TRBJ1-1; 7 bases align to TRBD1. Germline values: CDR1 LNHDA, CDR2 SQIVND (reference sequence). V shed 1 base, J shed 7 bases, and the junction held 9 bases outside the gene matches. The length of the CDR3 is 15 residues.

This clone was observed a handful of times. The V call is TRBV27, the J call TRBJ1-1, with TRBD1 identical over 7 bases. The junction had 5 bases not matched to a gene; V was cut back by 6 bases and J by 1 base. Germline V gene sequence: CDR1 MNHEY, CDR2 SMNVEV (reference sequence). The CDR3 contains 14 residues. The CDR3 region has the DNA TGTGCCAGCAGCCCAGGGGGATGGAACACTGAAGCTTTCTTT. Translated, it gives CASSPGGWNTEAFF.

The chain has TRBV6-5 and TRBJ1-5, with D possibly matching TRBD1 (6 bases). The germline V gene has CDR1 MNHEY and CDR2 SVGAGI. Trimming pared 2 bases from V and 1 base from J, leaving 9 bases between. The CDR3 totals 15 residues. The CDR3 spells CASSYGGASNQPQHF. In DNA form, the CDR3 reads TGTGCCAGCAGTTACGGGGGCGCCAGCAATCAGCCCCAGCATTTT.

This clone has a single count. The V gene is TRBV5-6, the J gene TRBJ1-6; the D is unclear. This CDR3 has 13 residues. V was trimmed by 0 bases and J by 8 bases, leaving 6 bases between them. Germline V gene sequence: CDR1 SGHDT, CDR2 YYEEEE. This CDR3 reads CASSLAGYSPLHF. The DNA of the CDR3 is TGTGCCAGCAGCTTGGCGGGATATTCACCCCTCCACTTT.

The rearrangement uses TRBV10-3 and TRBJ1-6; 7 nucleotides agree with TRBD1. This CDR3 spans 17 amino acids. The germline V gene encodes CDR1 ENHRY and CDR2 SYGVKD. V lost 6 bases to trimming and J lost 6 bases; unmatched junction nucleotides: 14. This chain's CDR3 is CAISPGTVNSPNSPLHF. As DNA, the CDR3 is TGTGCCATCAGCCCCGGGACAGTGAATTCACCTAATTCACCCCTCCACTTT.

The chain links TRBV29-1 to TRBJ1-1, with a possible D match to TRBD1 (5 bases). The CDR3 consists of 11 residues. V was trimmed by 4 bases and J by 6 bases, leaving 9 bases between them. Per the germline V gene, CDR1 is SQVTM and CDR2 is ANQGSEA. The CDR3 DNA is TGCAGCGTTGGGGGCCGGGCTGAAGCTTTCTTT. It codes for CSVGGRAEAFF. Filled out from reference TRBV29-1 and TRBJ1-1, the complete variable domain reads SAVISQKPSRDICQRGTSLTIQCQVDSQVTMMFWYRQQPGQSLTLIATANQGSEATYESGFVIDKFPISRPNLTFSTLTVSNMSPEDSSIYLCSVGGRAEAFFGQGTRLTVV.

The chain uses TRBV9 and TRBJ2-5; D may be TRBD1 (6 bases). V lost 2 bases and J lost 5, with 19 bases in between. The CDR3 consists of 16 residues. From germline, CDR1 is SGDLS and CDR2 YYNGEE. CDR3 sequence (DNA): TGTGCCAGCAGCGTTCATGGGGGCTGGGATGGTGAGACCCAGTACTTC. Protein product: CASSVHGGWDGETQYF.

The chain employs TRBV5-8 and TRBJ2-5; 9 nucleotides match TRBD2. The CDR3 is 16 residues long. From germline, CDR1 is SGHTS and CDR2 YDEGEE. With 4 bases clipped from V and 1 base from J, the junction kept 8 bases outside the gene matches. CDR3 sequence (DNA): TGTGCCAGCAGCACAACTAGCGGGCTAACCCAAGAGACCCAGTACTTC. Protein product: CASSTTSGLTQETQYF.

For this clone: The identical CDR3 is also encoded by other nucleotide sequences in the sample. The chain has TRBV5-1 and TRBJ2-5; D is unclear. There are 13 residues in the CDR3. Germline CDR1 reads SGHRS; CDR2 reads YFSETQ. V was trimmed by 3 bases and J by 2 bases, leaving 8 bases between them. CDR3 amino acids: CASSSSPQETQYF. Written as DNA, the CDR3 is TGCGCCAGCAGCTCCTCCCCGCAAGAGACCCAGTACTTC. The whole variable domain, filled in from reference TRBV5-1 and TRBJ2-5, reads KAGVTQTPRYLIKTRGQQVTLSCSPISGHRSVSWYQQTPGQGLQFLFEYFSETQRNKGNFPGRFSGRQFSNSRSEMNVSTLELGDSALYLCASSSSPQETQYFGPGTRLLVL.

The rearrangement links TRBV4-3 to TRBJ2-3; 14 bases map to TRBD2. Germline V gives CDR1 LGHNA, CDR2 YSLEER. This CDR3 spans 18 amino acids. The ends lost 1 base at V and 4 bases at J; junction bases unmatched: 7. This CDR3 reads CASSQAPGLAGGADTQYF. CDR3 sequence (DNA): TGCGCCAGCAGCCAAGCCCCCGGACTAGCGGGGGGCGCAGATACGCAGTATTTT.

The rearrangement joins TRBV12-5 to TRBJ1-1; possibly TRBD1 for D (6 bases). V was clipped by 8 bases and J by 8 bases, with 12 bases between them. The CDR3 has 11 amino acids. Germline assignment: CDR1 LGHNT and CDR2 FRNRAP. CDR3 in amino acids: CASSQGREAFF. Written as DNA, the CDR3 is TGTGCTAGTTCACAGGGTAGAGAAGCTTTCTTT.

This chain connects TRBV7-8 to TRBJ1-6, with TRBD1 matching 9 bases. This CDR3 comprises 16 residues. The V segment lost 3 bases and the J segment 9 bases; nucleotides outside the gene matches: 9. Germline loops: CDR1 SGHVS, CDR2 FQNEAQ. CDR3 in amino acids: CASSLAPGQGTSPLHF. In DNA, the CDR3 is TGTGCCAGCAGCTTGGCACCGGGACAGGGAACTTCACCCCTCCACTTT.

This CDR3 reads CASSPPDAGGPGTGELFF. Written as DNA, the CDR3 is TGTGCCAGCTCACCACCGGACGCGGGGGGGCCCGGAACCGGGGAGCTGTTTTTT. J is TRBJ2-2 and V is TRBV18; 9 bases align to TRBD2. The trim removed 0 bases at V and 5 bases at J, leaving 10 bases unmatched. The CDR3 spans 18 residues. Germline-derived CDR1 and CDR2 are KGHSH and LQKENI.

This clone showed up just once. This chain connects TRBV10-3 to TRBJ1-4; 12 nucleotides match TRBD1. J was trimmed by 3 bases and V by 6 bases; bases with no gene match: 2. Germline CDR1 reads ENHRY; CDR2 reads SYGVKD. The CDR3 contains 15 residues. The CDR3 reads CAIRGDRGPNEKLFF. CDR3 nucleotides: TGTGCCATCAGGGGGGACAGGGGGCCTAATGAAAAACTGTTTTTT.

This clone was observed a few times. The gene calls are TRBV2 and TRBJ1-6, with 7 bases fitting TRBD1. CDR3 length: 13 amino acids. V gave up 7 bases and J gave up 12 bases; unmatched junction bases: 9. The germline V gene has CDR1 SNHLY and CDR2 FYNNEI. CDR3 nucleotides: TGTGCCAGCAAACGGGACAGTCCTAAACCCCTCCACTTT. This translates into CASKRDSPKPLHF.

This chain links TRBV7-9 with TRBJ2-6; the match to TRBD1 covers 7 bases. The trim removed 5 bases at V and 4 bases at J, leaving 8 bases unmatched. There are 16 residues in the CDR3. Germline CDR1 SEHNR, CDR2 FQNEAQ (reference sequence). Here the CDR3 DNA reads TGTGCCAGCAGCACGAGACAGGGAACAGGGGCCAACGTCCTGACTTTC. This gives the protein CASSTRQGTGANVLTF.

The rearrangement links TRBV6-1 to TRBJ1-6; tentatively, D is TRBD1 (6 bases). Trimming removed 0 bases at V and 6 bases at J, with 15 bases between. The CDR3 is made up of 17 amino acids. The V gene's germline CDR1 is MNHNS and CDR2 SASEGT. As DNA, the CDR3 is TGTGCCAGCAGTGAAGCGGACAGACCCGGTGCTAATTCACCCCTCCACTTT. It specifies CASSEADRPGANSPLHF.

CDR3 sequence (DNA): TGTGCCAGCAGCTCCTCCGCGCTAGCGGGGGGCTCCACAGATACGCAGTATTTT. It codes for CASSSSALAGGSTDTQYF. The chain links TRBV7-9 to TRBJ2-3; TRBD2 matches 11 bases. The CDR3 is 18 residues long. Germline V gene data show CDR1 as SEHNR and CDR2 as FQNEAQ (reference sequence). V lost 4 bases and J lost 2; bases outside the gene matches: 11.

The chain employs TRBV6-2 or TRBV6-3 and TRBJ2-1; 8 nucleotides line up with TRBD2. The CDR3 extends over 15 amino acids. Germline-derived CDR1 and CDR2 are MNHEY and SVGEGT. V was clipped by 2 bases and J by 3 bases; unmatched bases: 3. The DNA of the CDR3 is TGTGCCAGCAGTTACAAGCGGGGGAACTACAATGAGCAGTTCTTC. This sequence encodes CASSYKRGNYNEQFF.

The chain uses TRBV19 and TRBJ1-1; D is undetermined. V was pared by 5 bases and J by 3 bases, with 4 bases between. This CDR3 is built from 11 residues. Germline CDR1 and CDR2: LNHDA and SQIVND (reference sequence). This chain's CDR3 is CASSYYTEAFF. CDR3 nucleotide sequence: TGTGCCAGTAGTTACTACACTGAAGCTTTCTTT.

J is TRBJ2-7 and V is TRBV30, with 7 positions matching TRBD2. V was pared by 8 bases and J by 2 bases, with 6 bases of the junction left unmatched. Germline CDR1 is GTSNPN and CDR2 is SVGIG (reference sequence). The CDR3 loop spans 12 amino acids. The CDR3 DNA is TGTGCCCGCAAAGCGGGAACCTACGAGCAGTACTTC. It yields the protein CARKAGTYEQYF.

This clone showed up just a few times. The chain carries TRBV5-4 and TRBJ1-2; TRBD1 matches at 11 bases. The junction had 3 bases not matched to a gene; V was cut back by 3 bases and J by 2 bases. Germline assignment: CDR1 SGHNT and CDR2 YYREEE (reference sequence). The CDR3 length is 15 residues. CDR3 sequence reads: CASSSRTGGNYGYTF. CDR3 bases: TGTGCCAGCAGCTCAAGGACAGGGGGCAACTATGGCTACACCTTC.

The chain links TRBV5-6 to TRBJ2-7, with a possible D match to TRBD1 (6 bases). CDR1 SGHDT and CDR2 YYEEEE come from the germline V gene. The length of the CDR3 is 16 residues. V was cut by 4 bases and J by 3 bases, with 20 bases left in between. The CDR3 bases are TGTGCCAGCAGCATTGGGGGCTGGGGCGCGGGCTACGAGCAGTACTTC. Protein sequence: CASSIGGWGAGYEQYF.

As to this clone: At one end the junction does not follow the germline gene, possibly because of a read error. This CDR3 is also generated by other DNA sequences in the sample. The V and J genes are TRBV5-1 and TRBJ1-5; 7 bases map to TRBD1. The CDR3 runs 15 residues. Per the germline V gene, CDR1 is SGHRS and CDR2 is YFSETQ. The CDR3 loop is CASSLSQGGNQPQHF. DNA of the CDR3: TGCGCTAGCAGCTTGAGTCAGGGGGGCAATCAGCCCCAGCATTTT.